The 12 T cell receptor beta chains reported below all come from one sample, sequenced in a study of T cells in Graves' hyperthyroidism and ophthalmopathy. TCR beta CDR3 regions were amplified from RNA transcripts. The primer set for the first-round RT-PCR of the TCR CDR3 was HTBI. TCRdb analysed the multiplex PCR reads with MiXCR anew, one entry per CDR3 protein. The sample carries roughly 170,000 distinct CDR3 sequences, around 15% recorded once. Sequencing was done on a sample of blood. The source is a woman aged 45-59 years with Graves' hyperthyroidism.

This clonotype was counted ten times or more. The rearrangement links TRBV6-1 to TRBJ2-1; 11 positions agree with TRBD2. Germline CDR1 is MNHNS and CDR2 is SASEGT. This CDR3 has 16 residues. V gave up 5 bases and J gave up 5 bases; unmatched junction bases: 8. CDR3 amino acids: CASSPPLAGAHNEQFF. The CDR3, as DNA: TGTGCCAGCAGTCCGCCACTAGCGGGGGCCCACAATGAGCAGTTCTTC.

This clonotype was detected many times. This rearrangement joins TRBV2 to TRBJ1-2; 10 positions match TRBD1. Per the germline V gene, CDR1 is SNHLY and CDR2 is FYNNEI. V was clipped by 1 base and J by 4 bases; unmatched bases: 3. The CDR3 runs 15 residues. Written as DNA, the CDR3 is TGTGCCAGCAGTGAAGGGACAGGGGGATTCTATGGCTACACCTTC. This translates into CASSEGTGGFYGYTF.

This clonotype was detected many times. CDR3 sequence reads: CASSSTVNSNQPQHF. For the CDR3, the DNA is TGTGCCAGCAGCTCGACAGTAAATAGCAATCAGCCCCAGCATTTT. The rearrangement links TRBV7-9 to TRBJ1-5; possibly TRBD1 for D (5 bases). The V end was cut by 4 bases, the J end by 0 bases, with 10 bases between. The CDR3 contains 15 residues. CDR1 and CDR2 (germline): SEHNR, FQNEAQ (reference sequence).

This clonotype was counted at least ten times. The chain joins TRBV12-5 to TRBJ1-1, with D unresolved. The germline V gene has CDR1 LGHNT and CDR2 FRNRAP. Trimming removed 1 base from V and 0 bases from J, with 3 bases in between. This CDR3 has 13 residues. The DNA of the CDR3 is TGTGCTAGTGGTTTGGAGCTGAACACTGAAGCTTTCTTT. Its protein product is CASGLELNTEAFF. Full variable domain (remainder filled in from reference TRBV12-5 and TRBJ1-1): DARVTQTPRHKVTEMGQEVTMRCQPILGHNTVFWYRQTMMQGLELLAYFRNRAPLDDSGMPKDRFSAEMPDATLATLKIQPSEPRDSAVYFCASGLELNTEAFFGQGTRLTVV.

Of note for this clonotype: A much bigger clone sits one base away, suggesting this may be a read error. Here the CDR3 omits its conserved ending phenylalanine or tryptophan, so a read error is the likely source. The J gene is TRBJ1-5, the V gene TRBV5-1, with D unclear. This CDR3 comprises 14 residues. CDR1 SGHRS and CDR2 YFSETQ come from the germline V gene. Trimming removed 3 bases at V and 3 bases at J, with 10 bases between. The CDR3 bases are TGCGCCAGCAGCTCCGGGATGATCAATCAGCCCCAGCATTAT. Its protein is CASSSGMINQPQHY.

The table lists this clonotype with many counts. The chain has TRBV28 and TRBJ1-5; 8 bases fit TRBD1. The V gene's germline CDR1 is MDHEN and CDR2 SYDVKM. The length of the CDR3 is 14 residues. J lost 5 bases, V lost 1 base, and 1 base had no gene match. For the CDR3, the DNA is TGTGCCAGCAGTTTATCAGGGGGCCATCAGCCCCAGCATTTT. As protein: CASSLSGGHQPQHF.

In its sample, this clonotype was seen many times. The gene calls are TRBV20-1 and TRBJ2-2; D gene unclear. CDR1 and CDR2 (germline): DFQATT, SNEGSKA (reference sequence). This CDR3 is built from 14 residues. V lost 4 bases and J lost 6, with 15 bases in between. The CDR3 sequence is CSAKANMLAGELFF. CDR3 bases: TGCAGTGCTAAGGCGAACATGTTGGCCGGGGAGCTGTTTTTT.

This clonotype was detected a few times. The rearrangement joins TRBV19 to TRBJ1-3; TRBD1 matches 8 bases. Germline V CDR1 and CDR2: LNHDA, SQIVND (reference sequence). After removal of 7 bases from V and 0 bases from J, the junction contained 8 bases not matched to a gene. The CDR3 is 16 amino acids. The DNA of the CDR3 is TGTGCCAGTACCGCCCCAGGGGGCCCCTCTGGAAACACCATATATTTT. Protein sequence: CASTAPGGPSGNTIYF.

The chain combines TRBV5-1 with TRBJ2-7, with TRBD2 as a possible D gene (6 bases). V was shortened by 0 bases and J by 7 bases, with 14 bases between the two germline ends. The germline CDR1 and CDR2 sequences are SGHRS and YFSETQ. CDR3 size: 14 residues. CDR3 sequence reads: CASSLVEGNREQYF. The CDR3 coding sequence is TGCGCCAGCAGCTTGGTGGAGGGAAATCGGGAGCAGTACTTC. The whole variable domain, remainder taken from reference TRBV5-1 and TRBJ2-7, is KAGVTQTPRYLIKTRGQQVTLSCSPISGHRSVSWYQQTPGQGLQFLFEYFSETQRNKGNFPGRFSGRQFSNSRSEMNVSTLELGDSALYLCASSLVEGNREQYFGPGTRLTVT.

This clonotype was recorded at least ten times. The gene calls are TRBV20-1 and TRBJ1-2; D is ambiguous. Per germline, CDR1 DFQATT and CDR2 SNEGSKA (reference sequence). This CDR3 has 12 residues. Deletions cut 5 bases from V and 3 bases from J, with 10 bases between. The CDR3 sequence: CSAEDGYYGYTF. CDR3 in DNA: TGCAGTGCTGAGGACGGATACTATGGCTACACCTTC.

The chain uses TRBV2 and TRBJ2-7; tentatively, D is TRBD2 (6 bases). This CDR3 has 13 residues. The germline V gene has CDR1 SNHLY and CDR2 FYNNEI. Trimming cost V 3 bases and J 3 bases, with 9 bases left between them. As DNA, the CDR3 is TGTGCCAGCAGTGAGGCGGGGAACTACGAGCAGTACTTC. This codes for CASSEAGNYEQYF. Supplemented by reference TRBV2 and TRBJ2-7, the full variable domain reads EPEVTQTPSHQVTQMGQEVILRCVPISNHLYFYWYRQILGQKVEFLVSFYNNEISEKSEIFDDQFSVERPDGSNFTLKIRSTKLEDSAMYFCASSEAGNYEQYFGPGTRLTVT.

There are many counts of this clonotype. The CDR3 DNA follows: TGTGCCAGCAGCTTAGGGAATCGAACGAGGGGCCCCGAGACCCAGTACTTC. Translating it yields CASSLGNRTRGPETQYF. The rearrangement uses TRBV7-2 and TRBJ2-5, with D perhaps TRBD1 or TRBD2 (5 bases each). The V and J ends lost 1 base and 5 bases respectively, with 20 bases between them. Germline values: CDR1 SGHTA, CDR2 FQGNSA. The CDR3 length is 17 residues. Full variable domain (missing parts from reference TRBV7-2 and TRBJ2-5): GAGVSQSPSNKVTEKGKDVELRCDPISGHTALYWYRQSLGQGLEFLIYFQGNSAPDKSGLPSDRFSAERTGGSVSTLTIQRTQQEDSAVYLCASSLGNRTRGPETQYFGPGTRLLVL.